One sample yielded the 25 T cell receptor beta chains listed below, sequenced in a study of CD8 T cells in ankylosing spondylitis. General study results and limits: Ankylosing spondylitis blood seemed to carry a telltale TCR beta motif made of several highly homologous variants.

A single record per CDR3 protein comes from TCRdb applying MiXCR to the 5' RACE reads. The table has roughly 450,000 distinct CDR3 sequences, 25% to 30% seen once. These TCRs' antigens remain unknown. Material for sequencing was blood, either unsorted or a sorted T cell fraction (not recorded which). These receptors originate from a male donor with ankylosing spondylitis.

Only one count was recorded for this clonotype. V usage is TRBV15 and J usage is TRBJ2-2; D possibly corresponds to TRBD2 (5 bases). CDR1 is LNHNV, CDR2 YYDKDF, per germline (reference sequence). The V gene lost 0 bases and the J gene lost 3 bases, with 8 bases spanning the gap. There are 15 residues in the CDR3. CDR3 bases: TGTGCCACCAGCAGAGATCGGACTTACACCGGGGAGCTGTTTTTT. This codes for CATSRDRTYTGELFF.

The CDR3 nucleotides are TGTGCCAGCAGCAGGACGGTGCTGAACACTGAAGCTTTCTTT. Amino acids: CASSRTVLNTEAFF. The rearrangement joins TRBV5-6 to TRBJ1-1; no reliable D call. Per germline, CDR1 SGHDT and CDR2 YYEEEE. V was clipped by 4 bases and J by 0 bases, with 10 bases between them. There are 14 residues in the CDR3.

The rearrangement links TRBV30 to TRBJ1-5; 7 bases align to TRBD1. The CDR3 is 15 amino acids. The V gene's germline CDR1 is GTSNPN and CDR2 SVGIG (reference sequence). J lost 7 bases, V lost 1 base, and 10 bases had no gene match. The DNA of the CDR3 is TGTGCCTGGAGTGAGGGGACAGCCAGGGAACAGCCCCAGCATTTT. This sequence encodes CAWSEGTAREQPQHF. The complete variable domain, with remaining parts taken from reference TRBV30 and TRBJ1-5, reads SQTIHQWPATLVQPVGSPLSLECTVEGTSNPNLYWYRQAAGRGLQLLFYSVGIGQISSEVPQNLSASRPQDRQFILSSKKLLLSDSGFYLCAWSEGTAREQPQHFGDGTRLSIL.

There are a few counts of this clonotype. This CDR3 reads CASSLQGSNNSPLHF. The CDR3 bases are TGCGCCAGCAGCTTACAGGGTTCCAATAATTCACCCCTCCACTTT. The chain joins TRBV5-1 to TRBJ1-6; D may be TRBD1 (6 bases). The CDR3 is 15 residues long. CDR1 SGHRS and CDR2 YFSETQ come from the germline V gene. Trimming cost V 2 bases and J 5 bases, with 11 bases left between them.

This clonotype showed up just a few times. CDR3 region: CASRDRGKNTEAFF. The CDR3 DNA is TGCGCCAGCAGGGACAGGGGTAAGAACACTGAAGCTTTCTTT. The chain carries TRBV5-1 and TRBJ1-1, with TRBD1 matching over 9 bases. V lost 5 bases, J lost 1 base, and 3 bases stayed unmatched. CDR3 length equals 14 residues. The germline V gene has CDR1 SGHRS and CDR2 YFSETQ.

This clonotype was observed at least ten times. This chain joins TRBV20-1 and TRBJ2-2, with TRBD1 as a possible D gene (6 bases). V lost 5 bases to trimming and J lost 3 bases, with 13 bases between them. From germline, CDR1 is DFQATT and CDR2 SNEGSKA (reference sequence). The CDR3 is 14 amino acids. The CDR3: CSALDRLYTGELFF. CDR3 nucleotide sequence: TGCAGTGCTCTGGACAGACTCTACACCGGGGAGCTGTTTTTT.

The chain has TRBV19 and TRBJ2-3; TRBD1 matches 7 bases. Germline assignment: CDR1 LNHDA and CDR2 SQIVND (reference sequence). J was trimmed by 2 bases and V by 3 bases; bases with no gene match: 8. This CDR3 region has 16 residues. CDR3 residues: CASSILDRSLTDTQYF. As DNA, the CDR3 is TGTGCCAGTAGTATCCTGGACAGGTCCCTCACAGATACGCAGTATTTT.

The gene calls are TRBV20-1 and TRBJ2-2; D unresolved. CDR1 DFQATT and CDR2 SNEGSKA come from the germline V gene (reference sequence). This CDR3 comprises 15 residues. V lost 0 bases and J 0 bases, leaving 8 bases between the germline ends. The CDR3 DNA is TGCAGTGCTAGAGATTTCCAGTCGAACACCGGGGAGCTGTTTTTT. Amino acid sequence: CSARDFQSNTGELFF.

The chain recombines TRBV7-2 with TRBJ1-4, with D possibly matching TRBD1 (6 bases). From germline, CDR1 is SGHTA and CDR2 FQGNSA. The CDR3 runs to 16 residues. Trimming left V 1 base short and J 6 bases short, with 15 bases between. The CDR3 is CASSLDRTAGDEKLFF. The CDR3, as DNA: TGTGCCAGCAGCTTAGATCGGACAGCGGGGGATGAAAAACTGTTTTTT.

This clonotype has a handful of counts. J is TRBJ1-1 and V is TRBV7-9; 7 bases are shared with TRBD1. The length of the CDR3 is 14 residues. Trimming at V came to 5 bases and at J to 4 bases, leaving 7 bases not matched to a gene. Germline V CDR1 and CDR2: SEHNR, FQNEAQ (reference sequence). CDR3 residues: CASSDKGAGTEAFF. CDR3 sequence (DNA): TGTGCCAGCAGCGACAAGGGGGCTGGCACTGAAGCTTTCTTT. The full variable domain, in which reference TRBV7-9 and TRBJ1-1 provide the parts outside the CDR3, is DTGVSQNPRHKITKRGQNVTFRCDPISEHNRLYWYRQTLGQGPEFLTYFQNEAQLEKSRLLSDRFSAERPKGSFSTLEIQRTEQGDSAMYLCASSDKGAGTEAFFGQGTRLTVV.

V usage is TRBV5-1 and J usage is TRBJ2-5, with D tentatively TRBD1 (6 bases). This CDR3 spans 16 amino acids. Trimming shortened V by 4 bases and J by 0 bases, and 16 bases separated the two germline ends. Germline V lookup: CDR1 SGHRS, CDR2 YFSETQ. The DNA for the CDR3 is TGCGCCAGCAGCCGGCAGGGGCCCCGGTACCAAGAGACCCAGTACTTC. Amino acids: CASSRQGPRYQETQYF.

The J gene is TRBJ2-3, the V gene TRBV5-6; D possibly corresponds to TRBD1 (5 bases). Germline V gene data show CDR1 as SGHDT and CDR2 as YYEEEE. Between the trimmed V and J ends, which lost 0 bases and 10 bases, there was a span of 15 bases. There are 14 residues in the CDR3. For the CDR3, the DNA is TGTGCCAGCAGCTTGGAGGCAGGGCGAGGAGCGCAGTATTTT. This codes for CASSLEAGRGAQYF.

This CDR3 is CASSGLAGAVEQYV. CDR3 bases: TGTGCCAGCAGTGGACTAGCGGGAGCGGTCGAGCAGTACGTC. The chain is built from TRBV6-1 and TRBJ2-7; 12 bases are a match to TRBD2. CDR3 size: 14 residues. Germline V gives CDR1 MNHNS, CDR2 SASEGT. The V gene end was trimmed by 4 bases and the J gene end by 6 bases; junction bases not matched to a gene: 4.

This clonotype has a handful of counts. This chain links TRBV6-1 with TRBJ2-7; 10 bases map to TRBD1. Germline CDR1 and CDR2: MNHNS and SASEGT. The CDR3 is 13 amino acids. J was trimmed by 5 bases and V by 6 bases; bases with no gene match: 4. This CDR3 reads CASRKTGGHEQYV. The CDR3, as DNA: TGTGCCAGCAGGAAGACAGGGGGCCACGAGCAGTACGTC.

This clonotype came up a few times. The genes are TRBV10-3 and TRBJ1-1; D may be TRBD1 (5 bases). This CDR3 is 13 amino acids long. V dropped 6 bases and J dropped 2 bases, with 10 bases sitting between them. Per the germline V gene, CDR1 is ENHRY and CDR2 is SYGVKD. For the CDR3, the DNA is TGTGCCATCAGGGCAACAGGAAACACTGAAGCTTTCTTT. Residues: CAIRATGNTEAFF.

The chain uses TRBV19 and TRBJ1-1, with D unclear. V was shortened by 3 bases and J by 0 bases, with 8 bases between the two germline ends. Germline assignment: CDR1 LNHDA and CDR2 SQIVND (reference sequence). The CDR3 has 14 amino acids. The CDR3 region is CASSMTVMNTEAFF. The DNA for the CDR3 is TGTGCCAGTAGTATGACGGTCATGAACACTGAAGCTTTCTTT.

This clonotype was detected only a few times. The chain links TRBV15 to TRBJ2-1, with D unclear. The CDR3 is 13 amino acids. The ends were cut back, 1 base at V and 10 bases at J, with 11 bases in the middle. The germline gives CDR1 LNHNV, CDR2 YYDKDF (reference sequence). In DNA form, the CDR3 reads TGTGCCACCAGCAGAGGCCGGCCCTACGAGCAGTTCTTC. Translating gives CATSRGRPYEQFF.

This clonotype appeared a few times. The chain couples TRBV10-3 to TRBJ1-2; 8 bases align to TRBD1. CDR1 ENHRY and CDR2 SYGVKD come from the germline V gene. The CDR3 totals 16 residues. The J segment lost 0 bases and the V segment lost 6 bases, leaving 9 bases of the junction unmatched. In DNA form, the CDR3 reads TGTGCCATCAGGGGGGACAGGACCATCGCTAACTATGGCTACACCTTC. Protein: CAIRGDRTIANYGYTF.

V gene TRBV9 combines with J gene TRBJ1-1, with 9 bases matching TRBD1. Germline CDR1 is SGDLS and CDR2 is YYNGEE. This CDR3 is 15 amino acids long. The V and J ends lost 1 base and 5 bases, in that order; junction bases with no gene match: 6. The CDR3 loop is CASSVSWTGVTEAFF. The CDR3 DNA reads as TGTGCCAGCAGCGTAAGCTGGACAGGGGTGACTGAAGCTTTCTTT.

This chain joins TRBV6-1 and TRBJ1-2; D might be TRBD1 (5 bases). Germline lookup yields CDR1 MNHNS and CDR2 SASEGT. Deletions cut 6 bases from V and 0 bases from J, with 14 bases between. The CDR3 loop spans 15 amino acids. The CDR3 region is CASSPLGGSNYGYTF. The CDR3 DNA is TGTGCCAGCAGCCCACTCGGGGGATCTAACTATGGCTACACCTTC.

This clonotype was seen only a few times. The chain couples TRBV20-1 to TRBJ1-2; D gene unclear. This CDR3 has 13 residues. Trimming took off 6 bases at V and 0 bases at J, with 11 bases between the two ends. Germline CDR1 is DFQATT and CDR2 is SNEGSKA (reference sequence). The CDR3 nucleotides read TGCAGTGCGTTTCTTCCCTCTAACTATGGCTACACCTTC. Translated, it gives CSAFLPSNYGYTF.

The sample holds a few counts of this clonotype. The chain links TRBV20-1 to TRBJ2-7, with 10 nucleotides matching TRBD1. The germline CDR1 and CDR2 sequences are DFQATT and SNEGSKA (reference sequence). The CDR3 has 13 amino acids. After removal of 5 bases from V and 5 bases from J, the junction contained 6 bases not matched to a gene. The CDR3 DNA follows: TGCAGTGCTGTAGACAGGGGGCTGGACGAGCAGTACTTC. Translation: CSAVDRGLDEQYF.

There are a few counts of this clonotype. This chain uses TRBV27 with TRBJ2-1; no clear D gene. Trimming shortened V by 7 bases and J by 3 bases, and 4 bases separated the two germline ends. The length of the CDR3 is 11 residues. Germline CDR1 reads MNHEY; CDR2 reads SMNVEV (reference sequence). The CDR3 is CASKSYNEQFF. CDR3 nucleotide sequence: TGTGCCAGCAAGAGCTACAATGAGCAGTTCTTC.

The sample holds a few counts of this clonotype. The CDR3 nucleotides read TGCAGTGCTCCCCTGAGAGCGGGAGGAGAGACCCAGTACTTC. It codes for CSAPLRAGGETQYF. This chain links TRBV20-1 with TRBJ2-5, with 9 bases identical to TRBD2. In germline, CDR1 is DFQATT, CDR2 SNEGSKA (reference sequence). The V and J ends lost 5 bases and 4 bases, in that order; junction bases with no gene match: 8. CDR3 length equals 14 residues.

The CDR3 DNA follows: TGTGCCAGCAGTGATAGCGGGAGGGCCTTCGAGCAGTACGTC. Translating it yields CASSDSGRAFEQYV. The chain joins TRBV12-3 or TRBV12-4 to TRBJ2-7; 11 bases are shared with TRBD2. The CDR3 loop spans 14 amino acids. Trimming cost V 5 bases and J 6 bases; bases outside gene matches: 6.